The 30 T cell receptor beta chains below were found in one sample sequenced in a study of blood T cell repertoires in COVID-19. Clones were read by immunoSEQ multiplex PCR, and TCRdb kept only the in-frame ones, dropping some. The table has some 300,000 clones, about nine tenths seen once; the top ten hold approximately 7%. The material sequenced was peripheral blood. These receptors all come from a woman aged 25 to 45 who had recovered from COVID-19.

The V and J genes are TRBV7-2 and TRBJ2-3; D perhaps matches TRBD2 (5 bases). The length of the CDR3 is 15 residues. Deletions cut 1 base from V and 2 bases from J, with 10 bases between. In germline, CDR1 is SGHTA, CDR2 FQGNSA. In nucleotides, the CDR3 is TGTGCCAGCAGCTTAGTTCCGGGATACACAGATACGCAGTATTTT. Translation: CASSLVPGYTDTQYF.

This clone was recorded only once. This sequence joins TRBV2 and TRBJ1-3, with 7 bases lining up with TRBD1. Germline CDR1 and CDR2: SNHLY and FYNNEI. V lost 6 bases and J lost 3; bases outside the gene matches: 14. CDR3 length: 17 amino acids. As DNA, the CDR3 is TGTGCCAGCAGGGCCCCAGGGGGAGACATTTTTGGAAACACCATATATTTT. This encodes CASRAPGGDIFGNTIYF.

For the CDR3, the DNA is TGTGCCAGCTCACCACCCGTCGGGGGGCCCGGGGAGCTGTTTTTT. Amino acids: CASSPPVGGPGELFF. The gene calls are TRBV18 and TRBJ2-2, with TRBD2 as a possible D gene (7 bases). Germline V gene data show CDR1 as KGHSH and CDR2 as LQKENI. V dropped 0 bases and J dropped 6 bases, with 11 bases sitting between them. CDR3 length equals 15 residues.

This chain uses TRBV28 with TRBJ1-4, with 9 bases lining up with TRBD1. This CDR3 contains 15 residues. V lost 5 bases to trimming and J lost 6 bases; unmatched junction nucleotides: 7. Germline CDR1 is MDHEN and CDR2 is SYDVKM. CDR3 region: CASSPPRDRDEKLFF. DNA of the CDR3: TGTGCCAGCAGTCCTCCCCGGGACAGGGATGAAAAACTGTTTTTT.

At least ten counts were recorded for this clone. The chain links TRBV24-1 to TRBJ2-1; possibly TRBD1 for D (6 bases). Germline lookup yields CDR1 KGHDR and CDR2 SFDVKD. The CDR3 contains 14 residues. The ends were cut back, 7 bases at V and 4 bases at J, with 13 bases in the middle. CDR3 DNA sequence: TGTGCCACCAGCTACAGGGCTGGGTACAATGAGCAGTTCTTC. It yields the protein CATSYRAGYNEQFF.

This chain uses TRBV19 with TRBJ1-1, with 8 bases fitting TRBD1. V was pared by 6 bases and J by 1 base, with 10 bases of the junction left unmatched. The CDR3 is 16 amino acids. In germline, CDR1 is LNHDA, CDR2 SQIVND (reference sequence). CDR3 loop: CASRPLTGVRNTEAFF. CDR3 DNA: TGTGCCAGTAGGCCCCTGACAGGGGTGAGGAACACTGAAGCTTTCTTT.

This clone was recorded only once. V is TRBV6-2 or TRBV6-3 and J is TRBJ2-7; 9 nucleotides line up with TRBD1. CDR1 MNHEY and CDR2 SVGEGT come from the germline V gene. V was pared by 0 bases and J by 3 bases, with 6 bases of the junction left unmatched. The CDR3 runs to 16 residues. DNA of the CDR3: TGTGCCAGCAGTTACTCCCTAGGGACAGGGCTCTACGAGCAGTACTTC. Translated, it gives CASSYSLGTGLYEQYF.

The rearrangement joins TRBV28 to TRBJ2-2; the D gene is possibly TRBD1 (6 bases). CDR1 is MDHEN and CDR2 is SYDVKM in the germline V gene. This CDR3 has 14 amino acids. V lost 7 bases to trimming and J lost 5 bases, with 14 bases between them. The CDR3 DNA sequence: TGTGCCAGCACACGACAGAGGGGGACCGGGGAGCTGTTTTTT. This sequence encodes CASTRQRGTGELFF.

V gene TRBV18 combines with J gene TRBJ1-5; D is uncertain. The CDR3 totals 13 residues. Trimming stripped 3 bases from V and 7 bases from J, with 10 bases between. Germline CDR1 and CDR2: KGHSH and LQKENI. This chain's CDR3 is CASSPGLEQPQHF. CDR3 DNA sequence: TGTGCCAGCTCACCGGGTTTGGAGCAGCCCCAGCATTTT.

The rearrangement uses TRBV2 and TRBJ1-5; TRBD1 might be the D (6 bases). The CDR3 runs to 13 residues. Per germline, CDR1 SNHLY and CDR2 FYNNEI. Trimming left V 5 bases short and J 6 bases short, with 11 bases between. The CDR3 DNA follows: TGTGCCAGCAGTCTCGACAGGAGTCAGCCCCAGCATTTT. Its translation is CASSLDRSQPQHF.

V and J are TRBV19 and TRBJ1-2; TRBD1 might be the D (5 bases). The length of the CDR3 is 15 residues. Germline lookup yields CDR1 LNHDA and CDR2 SQIVND (reference sequence). V lost 5 bases, J lost 7 bases, and 20 bases lay in between. Written as DNA, the CDR3 is TGTGCCAGTAGTGTTTCGACAGCGATTTTGGGTGGCTACACCTTC. Translated: CASSVSTAILGGYTF.

The chain carries TRBV2 and TRBJ1-3; TRBD1 aligns across 12 bases. CDR3 length: 16 amino acids. V lost 6 bases and J lost 4; bases outside the gene matches: 7. Germline loops: CDR1 SNHLY, CDR2 FYNNEI. For the CDR3, the DNA is TGTGCCAGCAGCTTCGGGACAGGGGGCACAGGAAACACCATATATTTT. Translation gives CASSFGTGGTGNTIYF. The variable domain in full, with the rest retrieved from reference TRBV2 and TRBJ1-3, is EPEVTQTPSHQVTQMGQEVILRCVPISNHLYFYWYRQILGQKVEFLVSFYNNEISEKSEIFDDQFSVERPDGSNFTLKIRSTKLEDSAMYFCASSFGTGGTGNTIYFGEGSWLTVV.

The chain combines TRBV11-3 with TRBJ2-3, with D uncertain. The CDR3 is made up of 14 amino acids. Trimming took 5 bases from V and 4 from J, leaving 13 bases between them. From germline, CDR1 is SGHNT and CDR2 YENEEA. Here the CDR3 DNA reads TGTGCCAGCAGCCCCCCCCAGTTCCCAGATACGCAGTATTTT. It codes for CASSPPQFPDTQYF. Full variable domain (rest looked up from reference TRBV11-3 and TRBJ2-3): EAGVVQSPRYKIIEKKQPVAFWCNPISGHNTLYWYLQNLGQGPELLIRYENEEAVDDSQLPKDRFSAERLKGVDSTLKIQPAELGDSAVYLCASSPPQFPDTQYFGPGTRLTVL.

The chain combines TRBV7-3 with TRBJ1-1; D might be TRBD1 (5 bases). CDR1 is SGHTA, CDR2 FQGTGA, per germline. Trimming stripped 1 base from V and 4 bases from J, with 10 bases between. The CDR3 runs to 14 residues. CDR3 amino acids: CASSLSTRGTEAFF. CDR3 DNA sequence: TGTGCCAGCAGCTTAAGTACAAGGGGCACTGAAGCTTTCTTT.

The chain couples TRBV19 to TRBJ2-5, with 7 bases that match TRBD1. The CDR3 loop spans 16 amino acids. Germline V gives CDR1 LNHDA, CDR2 SQIVND (reference sequence). V gave up 5 bases and J gave up 2 bases; unmatched junction bases: 11. The CDR3 nucleotides read TGTGCCAGTAGTTCTAGGGGGCCGTCCATTCAAGAGACCCAGTACTTC. The encoded protein is CASSSRGPSIQETQYF.

CDR3 DNA sequence: TGTGCCAGCTCACCACCGGCCCCCTCTAGCACAGATACGCAGTATTTT. Protein sequence: CASSPPAPSSTDTQYF. The chain uses TRBV18 and TRBJ2-3; no reliable D call. The CDR3 is made up of 16 amino acids. Trimming took off 0 bases at V and 0 bases at J, with 10 bases between the two ends. Germline assignment: CDR1 KGHSH and CDR2 LQKENI.

CDR3 amino acids: CAWRKAGGLTEQYF. CDR3 bases: TGTGCCTGGAGGAAAGCGGGGGGGCTCACCGAGCAGTACTTC. The chain joins TRBV30 to TRBJ2-7, with TRBD2 matching 10 bases. Trimming took 3 bases from V and 6 from J; bases not matched to a gene: 8. Germline V gene data show CDR1 as GTSNPN and CDR2 as SVGIG (reference sequence). The CDR3 spans 14 residues.

This chain links TRBV5-1 with TRBJ2-1; 10 nucleotides align to TRBD2. The trim removed 3 bases at V and 7 bases at J, leaving 10 bases unmatched. The CDR3 is 16 residues long. Germline assignment: CDR1 SGHRS and CDR2 YFSETQ. The CDR3 sequence is CASSSLGAGGLNEQFF. The CDR3 nucleotides are TGCGCCAGCAGCTCCCTAGGAGCGGGGGGGCTAAATGAGCAGTTCTTC.

This chain connects TRBV29-1 to TRBJ1-2; D uncertain. The CDR3 has 14 residues. Germline CDR1 reads SQVTM; CDR2 reads ANQGSEA. Trimming cost V 6 bases and J 7 bases, with 21 bases left between them. DNA of the CDR3: TGCAGCGTCGGCTATATAGGAGGGATAGGTGGCTACACCTTC. Translating it yields CSVGYIGGIGGYTF.

In DNA form, the CDR3 reads TGTGCCAGCAGCTTGTTGACAGGTAAAGTCACTGAAGCTTTCTTT. Residues: CASSLLTGKVTEAFF. This chain links TRBV5-6 with TRBJ1-1, with a possible D match to TRBD1 (6 bases). V was shortened by 1 base and J by 4 bases, with 14 bases between the two germline ends. CDR1 is SGHDT, CDR2 YYEEEE, per germline. The CDR3 runs to 15 residues.

The gene calls are TRBV5-5 and TRBJ2-5, with D perhaps matching TRBD2 (6 bases). This CDR3 is built from 13 residues. Germline-derived CDR1 and CDR2 are SGHKS and YYEKEE (reference sequence). V gave up 3 bases and J gave up 1 base, with 7 bases separating them. The CDR3 protein is CASSSGLQETQYF. The CDR3 DNA follows: TGTGCCAGCAGCTCGGGACTCCAAGAGACCCAGTACTTC.

In this sample, this clone turned up a few times. V and J are TRBV6-1 and TRBJ1-2; D is unclear. V dropped 1 base and J dropped 2 bases, with 8 bases sitting between them. Germline assignment: CDR1 MNHNS and CDR2 SASEGT. CDR3 length: 14 residues. This CDR3 is CASSEEAANYGYTF. The CDR3 bases are TGTGCCAGCAGTGAAGAAGCCGCAAACTATGGCTACACCTTC.

The gene calls are TRBV7-8 and TRBJ1-5, with TRBD1 matching over 8 bases. Germline trimming cut 4 bases from V and 6 bases from J; bases unmatched to any gene: 8. The germline V gene encodes CDR1 SGHVS and CDR2 FQNEAQ. The CDR3 extends over 15 amino acids. CDR3 nucleotides: TGTGCCAGCAGCTGGACAGGGTGGTTGCGTCAGCCCCAGCATTTT. It specifies CASSWTGWLRQPQHF.

The chain joins TRBV7-9 to TRBJ1-5, with 7 bases matching TRBD1. Germline V gene data show CDR1 as SEHNR and CDR2 as FQNEAQ (reference sequence). V lost 1 base to trimming and J lost 11 bases; unmatched junction nucleotides: 11. The CDR3 length is 15 residues. CDR3 sequence reads: CASSLGGQRLEAQHF. DNA for the CDR3: TGTGCCAGCAGCTTAGGGGGACAGAGACTCGAGGCCCAGCATTTT.

The J gene is TRBJ2-7, the V gene TRBV7-2; D might be TRBD2 (7 bases). V dropped 3 bases and J dropped 3 bases, with 15 bases sitting between them. The CDR3 spans 15 residues. CDR1 and CDR2 from the germline V gene are SGHTA and FQGNSA. This CDR3 reads CASSLGGLTNYEQYF. The CDR3, as DNA: TGTGCCAGCAGCTTGGGGGGGCTGACTAACTACGAGCAGTACTTC.

The chain uses TRBV28 and TRBJ2-2; no reliable D call. V lost 4 bases, J lost 4 bases, and 13 bases lay in between. CDR3 length: 15 residues. Germline V gene lookup returns CDR1 MDHEN and CDR2 SYDVKM. The CDR3 loop is CASSSAPQATGELFF. CDR3 nucleotides: TGTGCCAGCAGTTCCGCCCCCCAGGCCACCGGGGAGCTGTTTTTT. The full variable domain, in which reference TRBV28 and TRBJ2-2 provide the parts outside the CDR3, is DVKVTQSSRYLVKRTGEKVFLECVQDMDHENMFWYRQDPGLGLRLIYFSYDVKMKEKGDIPEGYSVSREKKERFSLILESASTNQTSMYLCASSSAPQATGELFFGEGSRLTVL.

J is TRBJ1-1 and V is TRBV6-1; weak D call: TRBD1 (6 bases). Per the germline V gene, CDR1 is MNHNS and CDR2 is SASEGT. Trimming left V 2 bases short and J 11 bases short, with 15 bases between. CDR3 length: 13 amino acids. This CDR3 is CASSEHTGWLAFF. Written as DNA, the CDR3 is TGTGCCAGCAGTGAACACACAGGGTGGCTCGCTTTCTTT.

V is TRBV7-3 and J is TRBJ2-3; 8 positions match TRBD2. Germline CDR1 is SGHTA and CDR2 is FQGTGA. The CDR3 totals 19 residues. With V trimmed by 5 bases and J by 1 base, 17 bases remained unmatched. For the CDR3, the DNA is TGTGCCAGCAGCCCACTGGGACTAGTGGGGCTAAGACGCACAGATACGCAGTATTTT. This encodes CASSPLGLVGLRRTDTQYF.

The chain joins TRBV7-3 to TRBJ2-5, with 11 nucleotides matching TRBD2. Germline CDR1 and CDR2: SGHTA and FQGTGA. The length of the CDR3 is 16 residues. The trim removed 5 bases at V and 1 base at J, leaving 6 bases unmatched. The CDR3 DNA reads TGTGCCAGCAGCCCGGGACTAGCGGACTTCCAAGAGACCCAGTACTTC. Translation gives CASSPGLADFQETQYF.

The gene calls are TRBV5-1 and TRBJ2-7; D might be TRBD1 (6 bases). Germline lookup yields CDR1 SGHRS and CDR2 YFSETQ. The CDR3 length is 15 residues. V lost 3 bases and J 3 bases, leaving 16 bases between the germline ends. In DNA form, the CDR3 reads TGCGCCAGCAGCTCCCAACCGGGACAAATCTACGAGCAGTACTTC. Its translation is CASSSQPGQIYEQYF. The whole variable domain, filled in from reference TRBV5-1 and TRBJ2-7, reads KAGVTQTPRYLIKTRGQQVTLSCSPISGHRSVSWYQQTPGQGLQFLFEYFSETQRNKGNFPGRFSGRQFSNSRSEMNVSTLELGDSALYLCASSSQPGQIYEQYFGPGTRLTVT.